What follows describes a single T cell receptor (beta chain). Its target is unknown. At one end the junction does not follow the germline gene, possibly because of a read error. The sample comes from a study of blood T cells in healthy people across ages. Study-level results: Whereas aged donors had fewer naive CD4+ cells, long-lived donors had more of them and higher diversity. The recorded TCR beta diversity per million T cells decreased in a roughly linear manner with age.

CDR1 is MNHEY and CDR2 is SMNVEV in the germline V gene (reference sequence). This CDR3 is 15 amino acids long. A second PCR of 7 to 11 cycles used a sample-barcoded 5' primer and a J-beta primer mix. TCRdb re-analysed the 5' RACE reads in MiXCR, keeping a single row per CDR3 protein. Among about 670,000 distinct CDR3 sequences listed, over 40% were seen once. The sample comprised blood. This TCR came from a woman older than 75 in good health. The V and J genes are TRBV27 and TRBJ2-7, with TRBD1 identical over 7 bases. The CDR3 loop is CVSRRYGDSEYEQYF. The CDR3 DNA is TGTGTCAGCAGAAGATATGGGGACAGCGAGTACGAGCAGTACTTC.